These 27 T cell receptor beta chains were all obtained from the same sample, sequenced in a study of cytomegalovirus exposure and HLA in healthy donors. A multiplex PCR was run with 60 Vbeta primers and 13 Jbeta primers. TCRdb's copy holds only in-frame clones and misses some; the assay was immunoSEQ multiplex PCR. Of some 210,000 clones in the sample, over 70% were seen once. Material for sequencing was PBMCs. These receptors were collected from a young man in good health and CMV-seronegative.

The chain recombines TRBV5-5 with TRBJ2-6; D is perhaps TRBD2 (5 bases). The germline gives CDR1 SGHKS, CDR2 YYEKEE (reference sequence). Trimming cost V 3 bases and J 0 bases, with 22 bases left between them. The CDR3 spans 20 residues. CDR3 amino acids: CASSSTGSGRRRSGANVLTF. CDR3 DNA sequence: TGTGCCAGCAGCTCTACGGGGTCCGGGCGGCGCCGCTCTGGGGCCAACGTCCTGACTTTC.

The rearrangement links TRBV28 to TRBJ1-2, with TRBD1 as a possible D gene (6 bases). Trimming pared 7 bases from V and 8 bases from J, leaving 11 bases between. Germline CDR1 reads MDHEN; CDR2 reads SYDVKM. This CDR3 region has 11 residues. The CDR3, as DNA: TGTGCCAGCACTAGGACAGTCGGCTACACCTTC. It yields the protein CASTRTVGYTF.

The chain joins TRBV5-1 to TRBJ2-7; unclear D gene. Germline CDR1 and CDR2: SGHRS and YFSETQ. Trimming pared 0 bases from V and 2 bases from J, leaving 6 bases between. The CDR3 has 13 amino acids. The CDR3 reads CASSLETAYEQYF. CDR3 DNA: TGCGCCAGCAGCTTGGAAACAGCCTACGAGCAGTACTTC.

The rearrangement links TRBV11-2 to TRBJ2-1; D gene unclear. The germline CDR1 and CDR2 sequences are SGHAT and FQNNGV. V was trimmed by 5 bases and J by 0 bases, leaving 11 bases between them. The CDR3 has 15 amino acids. CDR3 sequence reads: CASSIWAISYNEQFF. In DNA, the CDR3 is TGTGCCAGCAGCATCTGGGCGATCTCCTACAATGAGCAGTTCTTC.

The rearrangement links TRBV6-1 to TRBJ1-1; TRBD1 aligns across 8 bases. After removal of 7 bases from V and 1 base from J, the junction contained 8 bases not matched to a gene. The CDR3 length is 15 residues. CDR1 is MNHNS, CDR2 SASEGT, per germline. The CDR3 DNA reads TGTGCCAGCACAAGAGGAGGGACAGGGAACACTGAAGCTTTCTTT. Its translation is CASTRGGTGNTEAFF.

J is TRBJ2-3 and V is TRBV7-2; 9 bases map to TRBD2. Germline trimming cut 1 base from V and 7 bases from J; bases unmatched to any gene: 3. CDR1 and CDR2 (germline): SGHTA, FQGNSA. This CDR3 is 14 amino acids long. This CDR3 is CASSLGLAGYTQYF. The CDR3 nucleotides read TGTGCCAGCAGCTTAGGCCTAGCGGGATATACGCAGTATTTT.

For the CDR3, the DNA is TGTGCCAGCAGCCAAGAGCTAGGTTTTAACTATGGCTACACCTTC. Its protein is CASSQELGFNYGYTF. The chain employs TRBV4-2 and TRBJ1-2; D unclear. Germline lookup yields CDR1 LGHNA and CDR2 YNFKEQ. The CDR3 is 15 residues long. Trimming stripped 0 bases from V and 1 base from J, with 9 bases between.

The V call is TRBV19, the J call TRBJ2-7; weak D call: TRBD2 (5 bases). Deletions cut 9 bases from V and 2 bases from J, with 11 bases between. The CDR3 sequence is 12 residues long. Per germline, CDR1 LNHDA and CDR2 SQIVND (reference sequence). CDR3 sequence reads: CASRTGPYEQYF. CDR3 in DNA: TGTGCCAGCCGGACTGGGCCCTACGAGCAGTACTTC.

Notes on this clone: The junction differs from germline at one of its ends, possibly a read error. The chain combines TRBV6-5 with TRBJ2-7; 14 bases line up with TRBD2. Germline values: CDR1 MNHEY, CDR2 SVGAGI. The CDR3 has 14 amino acids. The CDR3 sequence: CASSATGLAGGLHF. Written as DNA, the CDR3 is TGTGCCAGCAGCGCCACAGGACTAGCGGGAGGTTTGCACTTC.

This clone has just one count. The J gene is TRBJ1-2, the V gene TRBV5-6; D is possibly TRBD1 (5 bases). Germline V gene data show CDR1 as SGHDT and CDR2 as YYEEEE. Deletions cut 4 bases from V and 3 bases from J, with 16 bases between. The CDR3 extends over 15 amino acids. CDR3 in DNA: TGTGCCAGCAGCCCATCAGGGATGCCTTACTATGGCTACACCTTC. Translated: CASSPSGMPYYGYTF.

This clone has a handful of counts. The CDR3 region is CASSLAALAGGEQFF. The CDR3 region has the DNA TGTGCCAGCAGCTTAGCGGCACTAGCGGGCGGTGAGCAGTTCTTC. The chain uses TRBV11-2 and TRBJ2-1, with 9 bases matching TRBD2. V trimming: 1 base; J trimming: 9 bases; junction bases outside the gene matches: 7. CDR1 is SGHAT and CDR2 is FQNNGV in the germline V gene. The CDR3 has 15 amino acids.

The chain uses TRBV5-4 and TRBJ1-4, with a possible D match to TRBD1 (6 bases). The germline gives CDR1 SGHNT, CDR2 YYREEE (reference sequence). The CDR3 consists of 15 residues. Trimming shortened V by 3 bases and J by 5 bases, and 14 bases separated the two germline ends. CDR3 in DNA: TGTGCCAGCAGCTCAAGACAGGAAAAAAATGAAAAACTGTTTTTT. It is translated as CASSSRQEKNEKLFF.

The chain has TRBV19 and TRBJ1-6, with 8 bases matching TRBD1. CDR1 and CDR2 (germline): LNHDA, SQIVND (reference sequence). CDR3 length equals 14 residues. V lost 2 bases, J lost 7 bases, and 1 base stayed unmatched. CDR3 in DNA: TGTGCCAGTAGTATAAACAGGGGGAATTCACCCCTCCACTTT. Its translation: CASSINRGNSPLHF.

CDR3: CASSIDRYNEQYF. The CDR3, as DNA: TGTGCCAGTAGTATAGACAGGTACAACGAGCAGTACTTC. V is TRBV19 and J is TRBJ2-7, with D unclear. The V and J ends lost 0 bases and 5 bases respectively, with 8 bases between them. CDR3 length equals 13 residues. The germline gives CDR1 LNHDA, CDR2 SQIVND (reference sequence).

V usage is TRBV7-6 and J usage is TRBJ2-3; 10 bases align to TRBD1. The junction had 5 bases not matched to a gene; V was cut back by 0 bases and J by 8 bases. Germline V gene lookup returns CDR1 SGHVS and CDR2 FNYEAQ. The CDR3 covers 15 residues. The CDR3 region is CASSLARTGGPTQYF. The CDR3 DNA reads as TGTGCCAGCAGCTTAGCACGGACAGGGGGGCCTACGCAGTATTTT. Full variable domain (remainder filled in from reference TRBV7-6 and TRBJ2-3): GAGVSQSPRYKVTKRGQDVALRCDPISGHVSLYWYRQALGQGPEFLTYFNYEAQQDKSGLPNDRFSAERPEGSISTLTIQRTEQRDSAMYRCASSLARTGGPTQYFGPGTRLTVL.

Remarks on this clone: Germline and junction disagree at one end, which may indicate a read error. The chain links TRBV30 to TRBJ2-4, with TRBD1 as a possible D gene (6 bases). Germline V lookup: CDR1 GTSNPN, CDR2 SVGIG (reference sequence). This CDR3 comprises 11 residues. In DNA form, the CDR3 reads TGTGCCCGGAGTTTCCGGGACACTCAGTACTTC. This codes for CARSFRDTQYF.

The chain couples TRBV6-6 to TRBJ1-2, with 7 bases that match TRBD1. This CDR3 comprises 15 residues. The germline V gene has CDR1 MNHNY and CDR2 SVGAGI (reference sequence). V gave up 2 bases and J gave up 2 bases; unmatched junction bases: 5. The CDR3 protein is CASSYVGQENYGYTF. CDR3 DNA: TGTGCCAGCAGTTACGTCGGACAGGAAAACTATGGCTACACCTTC.

This clone has just one count. The rearrangement links TRBV5-8 to TRBJ1-1; the match to TRBD1 covers 7 bases. The CDR3 extends over 15 amino acids. Germline V gives CDR1 SGHTS, CDR2 YDEGEE. J lost 4 bases, V lost 0 bases, and 6 bases had no gene match. This CDR3 is CASSLEGQGGTEAFF. The DNA for the CDR3 is TGTGCCAGCAGCTTGGAGGGGCAGGGGGGCACTGAAGCTTTCTTT.

The chain uses TRBV4-2 and TRBJ2-7; the match to TRBD1 covers 8 bases. This CDR3 contains 16 residues. Germline values: CDR1 LGHNA, CDR2 YNFKEQ. Trimming at V came to 1 base and at J to 4 bases, leaving 9 bases not matched to a gene. CDR3 region: CASSQGGTGRRYEQYF. The CDR3, as DNA: TGTGCCAGCAGCCAAGGCGGGACAGGACGTAGGTACGAGCAGTACTTC.

Worth noting for this clone: One end of the junction fails to match germline, which may point to a read error. The chain combines TRBV4-1 with TRBJ2-3, with TRBD1 identical over 7 bases. The CDR3 spans 16 residues. The V gene's germline CDR1 is MGHRA and CDR2 YSYEKL. The CDR3 DNA reads TGCGCCAGCAGCCAGTCTGGGACAGCAAGCACAGATACGCAGTGTTTT. As protein: CASSQSGTASTDTQCF.

The J gene is TRBJ1-2, the V gene TRBV27; the match to TRBD1 covers 7 bases. Germline CDR1 is MNHEY and CDR2 is SMNVEV (reference sequence). V gave up 5 bases and J gave up 8 bases; unmatched junction bases: 5. The CDR3 has 12 residues. The CDR3 is CASSRQGDGYTF. In DNA, the CDR3 is TGTGCCAGCAGTAGACAGGGCGACGGCTACACCTTC.

The CDR3 loop reads CASSFGLAGDEQYF. The CDR3 bases are TGTGCCAGCAGTTTTGGACTAGCGGGAGACGAGCAGTACTTC. The rearrangement uses TRBV27 and TRBJ2-7, with TRBD2 matching 13 bases. There are 14 residues in the CDR3. The germline V gene has CDR1 MNHEY and CDR2 SMNVEV (reference sequence). Trimming at V came to 3 bases and at J to 5 bases, leaving 1 base not matched to a gene.

The rearrangement uses TRBV4-3 and TRBJ1-2, with a possible D match to TRBD1 (5 bases). Trimming shortened V by 4 bases and J by 8 bases, and 20 bases separated the two germline ends. The CDR3 is 15 residues long. CDR1 and CDR2 (germline): LGHNA, YSLEER. CDR3 loop: CASSPGHGLAVGYTF. CDR3 DNA: TGCGCCAGCAGCCCCGGACACGGGCTTGCGGTCGGCTACACCTTC.

This clone has just one count. The chain combines TRBV7-2 with TRBJ2-7; D gene uncertain. Between the trimmed V and J ends, which lost 5 bases and 3 bases, there was a span of 14 bases. CDR3 length: 14 amino acids. In germline, CDR1 is SGHTA, CDR2 FQGNSA. Here the CDR3 reads CASSPPYAYYEQYF. The CDR3 bases are TGTGCCAGCAGCCCCCCATACGCGTACTACGAGCAGTACTTC.

The gene calls are TRBV5-6 and TRBJ2-5, with 13 bases that match TRBD2. The better agreement between TRBJ2-7 and the DNA end casts doubt on the J call. This CDR3 spans 15 amino acids. CDR1 is SGHDT, CDR2 YYEEEE, per germline. The CDR3 region is CASSPGLAGTYEQYF. CDR3 DNA: TGTGCCAGCAGCCCGGGACTAGCGGGGACCTACGAGCAGTACTTC.

The chain links TRBV19 to TRBJ2-7, with 7 bases lining up with TRBD1. Per germline, CDR1 LNHDA and CDR2 SQIVND (reference sequence). The CDR3 runs to 14 residues. The CDR3 is CATSKGTETYEQYF. DNA of the CDR3: TGTGCTACCAGTAAGGGGACAGAGACCTACGAGCAGTACTTC.

This chain joins TRBV11-2 and TRBJ2-5; 10 bases fit TRBD1. V trimming: 5 bases; J trimming: 10 bases; junction bases outside the gene matches: 10. There are 14 residues in the CDR3. Looked up from germline, CDR1 is SGHAT and CDR2 is FQNNGV. The CDR3 nucleotides are TGTGCCAGCAGCCCGGGACAGGGGAGCCGGGTCCAGTACTTC. Encoded protein: CASSPGQGSRVQYF.